This T cell receptor beta chain was documented in a study of OX40 agonist ivuxolimab in advanced cancers. Patients with a history of autoimmune disease or on systemic immunosuppression were excluded. Overall study findings and caveats: Some patients who did not respond also had low normalized T-cell clonal expansion. At doses 0.1 to 3.0 mg/kg, CD4+ and CD8+ clones expanded.

Generated by immunoSEQ multiplex PCR, the TCRdb table keeps only in-frame clones and is missing some. The repertoire includes over 25,000 clones, around four fifths of them detected once, and less than 25% sits in the top ten. Germline V gives CDR1 WNHNN, CDR2 SYGVQD (reference sequence). There are 16 residues in the CDR3. The junction had 1 base not matched to a gene; V was cut back by 3 bases and J by 2 bases. Worth noting for this clone: Its cognate antigen is unknown.

This receptor was obtained from an adult with an advanced solid tumor such as melanoma, head and neck, liver or kidney cancer. Source: CD4+ or CD8+ T cells sorted from blood, taken in a trial of the OX40 agonist ivuxolimab. The chain links TRBV10-1 to TRBJ2-1, with 13 bases lining up with TRBD2. CDR3 protein: CASSELAGGPYNEQFF. The CDR3 coding sequence is TGCGCCAGCAGTGAACTAGCGGGGGGGCCCTACAATGAGCAGTTCTTC.